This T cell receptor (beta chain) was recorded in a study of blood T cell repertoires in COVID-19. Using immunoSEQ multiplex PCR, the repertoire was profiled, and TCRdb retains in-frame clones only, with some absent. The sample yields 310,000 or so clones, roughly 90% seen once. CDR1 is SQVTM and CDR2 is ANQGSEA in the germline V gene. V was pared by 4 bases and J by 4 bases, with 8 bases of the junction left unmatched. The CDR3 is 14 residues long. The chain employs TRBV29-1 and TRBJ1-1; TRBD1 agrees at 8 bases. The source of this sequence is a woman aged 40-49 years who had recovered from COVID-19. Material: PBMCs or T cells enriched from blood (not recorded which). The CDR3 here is CSVVQGARTTEAFF. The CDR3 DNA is TGCAGCGTTGTCCAGGGGGCGCGAACCACTGAAGCTTTCTTT.